The 5 T cell receptor beta chains presented below share a single source sample, sequenced in a study of cytomegalovirus exposure and HLA in healthy donors. Data came from immunoSEQ multiplex PCR; TCRdb stores just in-frame clones and leaves some out. Of fewer than 200,000 clones listed, roughly 80% are singletons. Material: PBMCs. These TCRs come from a woman aged 18-29 years in good health and CMV-seropositive.

The V gene is TRBV2, the J gene TRBJ2-3; 7 nucleotides agree with TRBD1. V trimming: 8 bases; J trimming: 4 bases; junction bases outside the gene matches: 12. The germline CDR1 and CDR2 sequences are SNHLY and FYNNEI. The CDR3 covers 15 residues. CDR3 sequence: CASGLGGSRPDTQYF. CDR3 coding DNA: TGTGCCAGCGGGTTAGGGGGCTCTCGACCAGATACGCAGTATTTT.

The chain employs TRBV5-1 and TRBJ2-2; 14 bases fit TRBD2. CDR3 size: 14 residues. Germline CDR1 reads SGHRS; CDR2 reads YFSETQ. Trimming took 6 bases from V and 7 from J; bases not matched to a gene: 2. This chain's CDR3 is CASKGLAGDGELFF. The CDR3 DNA reads as TGCGCCAGCAAGGGACTAGCGGGGGACGGGGAGCTGTTTTTT.

The V call is TRBV6-5, the J call TRBJ2-4, with TRBD1 identical over 9 bases. The ends lost 6 bases at V and 3 bases at J; junction bases unmatched: 6. The CDR3 loop spans 15 amino acids. Germline CDR1 MNHEY, CDR2 SVGAGI. DNA of the CDR3: TGTGCCAGCAGCCGGGGACAGGGAGGCAAAAACATTCAGTACTTC. It encodes CASSRGQGGKNIQYF.

The V gene is TRBV9, the J gene TRBJ1-4; maybe TRBD1 (5 bases). The germline V gene encodes CDR1 SGDLS and CDR2 YYNGEE. This CDR3 spans 16 amino acids. Trimming took 3 bases from V and 6 from J, leaving 18 bases between them. CDR3 region: CASSEGKRAVYEKLFF. The CDR3 DNA reads TGTGCCAGCAGCGAGGGGAAGCGGGCCGTTTATGAAAAACTGTTTTTT.

This clone was detected only once. The chain is built from TRBV5-1 and TRBJ1-2; TRBD1 matches at 8 bases. The germline V gene has CDR1 SGHRS and CDR2 YFSETQ. V was clipped by 5 bases and J by 7 bases; unmatched bases: 25. This CDR3 has 19 residues. CDR3 in amino acids: CASSPSTAGTGVPVRGYTF. CDR3 sequence (DNA): TGCGCCAGCAGTCCATCAACCGCCGGGACAGGTGTACCTGTTCGTGGCTACACCTTC.